This T cell receptor beta chain stems from a study of cytomegalovirus exposure and HLA in healthy donors. Vbeta (60) and Jbeta (13) primers were used in the PCR. Clones were read by immunoSEQ multiplex PCR, and TCRdb kept only the in-frame ones, dropping some. Counted here are approximately 140,000 clones, around 73% occurring once; the ten biggest clones make up approximately 15%. The V gene end was trimmed by 2 bases and the J gene end by 6 bases; junction bases not matched to a gene: 7. The CDR3 consists of 15 residues. Germline CDR1 reads SGHRS; CDR2 reads YFSETQ. Study-wide results and limits: As a later analysis showed, a missense DCLRE1C variant was linked to trimming of TCR beta V- and J-genes. Upon later analysis, TCR association rates were observed to vary by HLA locus, being highest for DRB1 and lowest for HLA-C.

This clone was observed a few times. Its specificity is not known. The gene calls are TRBV5-1 and TRBJ2-2; 7 nucleotides line up with TRBD2. The sequence was obtained from a human donor in good health. The material sequenced was PBMCs. This CDR3 is CASSFLERGAGELFF. The DNA for the CDR3 is TGCGCCAGCAGCTTTCTAGAGCGGGGAGCCGGGGAGCTGTTTTTT. Full variable domain (remainder filled in from reference TRBV5-1 and TRBJ2-2): KAGVTQTPRYLIKTRGQQVTLSCSPISGHRSVSWYQQTPGQGLQFLFEYFSETQRNKGNFPGRFSGRQFSNSRSEMNVSTLELGDSALYLCASSFLERGAGELFFGEGSRLTVL.